The rows below give T cell receptor beta chains drawn from one sample of a study of molecular identifiers for immune sequencing clone quantification. TCRdb re-called the PCR reads with MiXCR, one entry per CDR3 protein. This sample has about 640,000 distinct CDR3 sequences, with 20% found just once. The sample comprised naive CD8+ T cells from blood, with Jurkat cell RNA spiked in. These receptors originate from a human donor in good health. Some libraries in this study had Jurkat cell RNA spiked in. Each CDR3 is given with its conserved first and last residue. D genes are given only for firm matches. The size field is filled for only some rows; it gives once, few, many or a size class.

d_gene,len,abundance,v_gene,j_gene,CDR3nt,CDR3aa
-,14,-,TRBV5-3,TRBJ1-1,TGTGCCAGCAGCATAGGGGCGGAGAACACTGAAGCTTTCTTT,CASSIGAENTEAFF
-,12,many,TRBV12-3/TRBV12-4,TRBJ1-1,TGTGCCAGCAGTTTGTCTAGCAGGGAGACTTTCTTT,CASSLSSRETFF
-,18,many,TRBV7-9,TRBJ2-3,TGTGCCAGCAGCCCGGTTTGGGATTACGGACACCACACAGATACGCAGTATTTT,CASSPVWDYGHHTDTQYF
-,12,many,TRBV27,TRBJ2-7,TGTGCCAGCAGTTTGTTGGGGCACGAGCAGTACTTC,CASSLLGHEQYF
-,13,many,TRBV3-1,TRBJ2-2,TGTGCCAGCAGAACAATGAACACCGGGGAGCTGTTTTTT,CASRTMNTGELFF
-,13,many,TRBV10-2,TRBJ2-7,TGTGCCAGCAGCGGGGACAGCTCCTACGAGCAGTACTTC,CASSGDSSYEQYF
-,13,many,TRBV7-9,TRBJ1-1,TGTGCCAGCAGCGAACTGCACGGTACTGAAGCTTTCTTT,CASSELHGTEAFF
-,12,many,TRBV19,TRBJ1-1,TGTGCCAGCAGCTACGGAGGGAGTGAAGCTTTCTTT,CASSYGGSEAFF
-,15,many,TRBV14,TRBJ1-1,TGTGCCAGCAGGGTGTGGGGGGCGCTCGACACTGAAGCTTTCTTT,CASRVWGALDTEAFF
-,14,many,TRBV2,TRBJ1-2,TGTGCCAGCAGTGAAACCTTCCCCAACTATGGCTACACCTTC,CASSETFPNYGYTF
-,16,few,TRBV27,TRBJ1-5,TGTGCCAGCAGCCACCAAGGGGTTAAGGACAATCAGCCCCAGCATTTT,CASSHQGVKDNQPQHF
-,15,many,TRBV7-2,TRBJ1-6,TGTGCCAGCAGCTTAGCGGGCGACGGGGGGTCACCCCTCCACTTT,CASSLAGDGGSPLHF
TRBD1,16,many,TRBV24-1,TRBJ1-5,TGTGCCACCCCCGGGACAGGGGTAGGGAGCAATCAGCCCCAGCATTTT,CATPGTGVGSNQPQHF
TRBD2,14,few,TRBV7-3,TRBJ2-3,TGTGCCAGCAGCACAGCGGGAGTTACAGATACGCAGTATTTT,CASSTAGVTDTQYF
TRBD2,16,many,TRBV29-1,TRBJ2-3,TGCAGCGTTGAACCCGGACTAGCGGACCCCACAGATACGCAGTATTTT,CSVEPGLADPTDTQYF
-,16,-,TRBV7-9,TRBJ1-2,TGTGCCAGCAACGAACTGGGCGGAGTGGCCACCAGGGGCTACACCTTC,CASNELGGVATRGYTF
-,16,many,TRBV7-9,TRBJ2-2,TGTGCCAGCAGCCCTCCGGCACACTTGAACACCGGGGAGCTGTTTTTT,CASSPPAHLNTGELFF
-,17,few,TRBV28,TRBJ2-3,TGTGCCAGCAGTGGCCGACAGGTCGTTCTCCACACAGATACGCAGTATTTT,CASSGRQVVLHTDTQYF
-,13,-,TRBV30,TRBJ2-2,TGTGCCTGCCTGGGGGTCGAGCCCGGGGAGCTGTTTTTT,CACLGVEPGELFF
-,14,many,TRBV7-2,TRBJ2-7,TGTGCCAGCAGCTTAGGCGCAGGGGACTACGAGCAGTACTTC,CASSLGAGDYEQYF
-,18,few,TRBV5-6,TRBJ2-3,TGTGCCAGCAGCTTGGGTTTGGGGGGCATTGTGAGGCAAGATACGCAGTATTTT,CASSLGLGGIVRQDTQYF
-,19,many,TRBV28,TRBJ2-7,TGTGCCAGCAGTTTTACGTTAAGCACCCGGGGATGGGCGGGCTACGAGCAGTACTTC,CASSFTLSTRGWAGYEQYF
TRBD1,15,many,TRBV4-3,TRBJ2-3,TGCGCCAGCAGCCAAGTAGAACAGGGGACAGATACGCAGTATTTT,CASSQVEQGTDTQYF
-,13,-,TRBV12-3/TRBV12-4,TRBJ2-3,TGTGCCAGCAGTTGGGGTGGGTCAGATACGCAGTATTTT,CASSWGGSDTQYF
-,17,many,TRBV6-6,TRBJ2-6,TGTGCCAGCAGTTACGCGTATGCGACTTCTGGGGCCAACGTCCTGACTTTC,CASSYAYATSGANVLTF
-,16,many,TRBV27,TRBJ1-5,TGTGCCAGCGGTAAGAGAAATCTGAAAAGCAATCAGCCCCAGCATTTT,CASGKRNLKSNQPQHF
-,13,-,TRBV24-1,TRBJ2-1,TGTGCCACCGCCGAGGTCCAAGACAATGAGCAGTTCTTC,CATAEVQDNEQFF
-,17,many,TRBV28,TRBJ2-7,TGTGCCGTACGAGGGGCCACCATGGTTAGAAGCTCCTACGAGCAGTACTTC,CAVRGATMVRSSYEQYF
TRBD1,16,many,TRBV13,TRBJ2-2,TGTGCCAGCAGCTTTCTCCGGACAGGGGACACCGGGGAGCTGTTTTTT,CASSFLRTGDTGELFF
TRBD2,16,few,TRBV3-1,TRBJ2-1,TGTGCCAGCAGCCAAGTACGGGGGGGGGGATGGGATGAGCAGTTCTTC,CASSQVRGGGWDEQFF
TRBD1,19,few,TRBV6-2/TRBV6-3,TRBJ2-2,TGTGCCAGCACCCCGACCGACAGGGACCTTCTCGTTCGTGGCGGGGAGCTGTTTTTT,CASTPTDRDLLVRGGELFF
-,16,few,TRBV11-2,TRBJ2-1,TGTGCCAGCAGCTCCGATACGGGACGGATCTACAATGAGCAGTTCTTC,CASSSDTGRIYNEQFF
-,15,-,TRBV7-9,TRBJ2-7,TGTGCCAGCAGCTTAGAATTTGGCGGATCCTACGAGCAGTACTTC,CASSLEFGGSYEQYF
-,15,few,TRBV5-6,TRBJ2-2,TGTGCCAGCAGCTTGGGCGGGTCGGGCACCGGGGAGCTGTTTTTT,CASSLGGSGTGELFF
TRBD1,15,many,TRBV20-1,TRBJ2-3,TGCAGTGCTAGAGATCTGACAGGGTGGTCAGATACGCAGTATTTT,CSARDLTGWSDTQYF
-,13,many,TRBV7-9,TRBJ2-5,TGTGCCAGCAGCCCCGGCCCCGCGGAGACCCAGTACTTC,CASSPGPAETQYF
-,16,many,TRBV27,TRBJ1-5,TGTGCCAGCAGCCACTCCGCGTCCTTTAGCAATCAGCCCCAGCATTTT,CASSHSASFSNQPQHF
-,15,many,TRBV4-1,TRBJ2-7,TGCGCCAGCAGCCAAGAGGCAGGGGGGACCTACGAGCAGTACTTC,CASSQEAGGTYEQYF
-,14,few,TRBV4-1,TRBJ1-5,TGCGCCAGCAGCCAAGATTTGACCCAGGCGCCCCAGCATTTT,CASSQDLTQAPQHF
-,17,many,TRBV4-3,TRBJ2-7,TGCGCCAGCAGCCAATATTTCCGTGGGGACTGGACCTACGAGCAGTACTTC,CASSQYFRGDWTYEQYF
-,14,many,TRBV7-8,TRBJ1-1,TGTGCCAGCAGCTTAGTTGCAGGGCAGTCTGAAGCTTTCTTT,CASSLVAGQSEAFF
TRBD2,13,-,TRBV27,TRBJ2-7,TGTGCCAGCGGTCACGCGGGGGCCTACGAGCAGTACTTC,CASGHAGAYEQYF
TRBD2,18,many,TRBV4-3,TRBJ2-2,TGCGCCAGCAGCCAAGATGGTAGCGGGAGGGCGAGCACCGGGGAGCTGTTTTTT,CASSQDGSGRASTGELFF
-,13,few,TRBV19,TRBJ2-5,TGTGCCAGTAGTATTTGGGGCGGAGAGACCCAGTACTTC,CASSIWGGETQYF
-,16,-,TRBV6-5,TRBJ1-4,TGTGCCAGCAGTATATCAGGGGATACTGCTAATGAAAAACTGTTTTTT,CASSISGDTANEKLFF
-,15,-,TRBV5-3,TRBJ1-6,TGTGCCAGCAGCTTTTCGGGAGGCTATAATTCACCCCTCCACTTT,CASSFSGGYNSPLHF
TRBD2,15,many,TRBV27,TRBJ2-7,TGTGCCAGCAGTATGACTAGCGGATGGGGGTACGAGCAGTACTTC,CASSMTSGWGYEQYF
TRBD1,16,-,TRBV27,TRBJ2-7,TGTGCCAGCAGTTTAAGGACAGGGGGCCGGTCCTACGAGCAGTACTTC,CASSLRTGGRSYEQYF
-,15,few,TRBV3-1,TRBJ2-1,TGTGCCAGCAGCCAGTTCCAGAGCTCCTACAATGAGCAGTTCTTC,CASSQFQSSYNEQFF
-,14,-,TRBV4-3,TRBJ2-1,TGCGCCAGCAGCCAAGCCCTAGTTACGTATGAGCAGTTCTTC,CASSQALVTYEQFF
TRBD2,16,-,TRBV27,TRBJ2-7,TGTGCCAGCAGTCTTAAAGCGGGGGGTTGGTCCTACGAGCAGTACTTC,CASSLKAGGWSYEQYF
-,14,many,TRBV2,TRBJ2-3,TGTGCCAGCACCCCCTGGCTTCGGGCAGATACGCAGTATTTT,CASTPWLRADTQYF
TRBD1,14,many,TRBV12-3/TRBV12-4,TRBJ1-5,TGTGCCAGCAGTTCCGGGACAGGGGTTCAGCCCCAGCATTTT,CASSSGTGVQPQHF
-,18,-,TRBV6-4,TRBJ2-7,TGTGCCAGCCTCGCCCTGGATCTGCAGGGAATTTCCCCCTGCGAGCAGTACTTC,CASLALDLQGISPCEQYF
-,17,many,TRBV4-3,TRBJ2-2,TGCGCCAGCAGCCAAGATCTTTACCGAACGAACACCGGGGAGCTGTTTTTT,CASSQDLYRTNTGELFF